Below are 26 T cell receptor beta chains sequenced from a single sample in a study of cytomegalovirus exposure and HLA in healthy donors. PCR used 60 Vbeta primers and 13 Jbeta primers. Generated by immunoSEQ multiplex PCR, the TCRdb table keeps only in-frame clones and is missing some. This table has a few hundred thousand clones, around 90% appearing once. The sample comprised PBMCs. These receptors all stem from a woman under 30 in good health and CMV-seronegative.

The CDR3, as DNA: TGTGCCAGCAGTGACTGGGGGGTCGTGGCCGAGCAGTACTTC. Encoded protein: CASSDWGVVAEQYF. The V gene is TRBV2, the J gene TRBJ2-7; D might be TRBD2 (6 bases). CDR3 length: 14 amino acids. Germline CDR1 is SNHLY and CDR2 is FYNNEI. Trimming took off 3 bases at V and 6 bases at J, with 15 bases between the two ends.

The genes are TRBV11-3 and TRBJ2-1, with 7 nucleotides matching TRBD1. With V trimmed by 5 bases and J by 4 bases, 11 bases remained unmatched. The CDR3 sequence is 16 residues long. Looked up from germline, CDR1 is SGHNT and CDR2 is YENEEA. The CDR3 sequence: CASSPKLGQFYNEQFF. The CDR3 DNA follows: TGTGCCAGCAGCCCCAAATTGGGACAGTTTTACAATGAGCAGTTCTTC.

The chain uses TRBV25-1 and TRBJ2-2; 9 nucleotides match TRBD1. With 6 bases clipped from V and 1 base from J, the junction kept 9 bases outside the gene matches. The CDR3 extends over 17 amino acids. The germline CDR1 and CDR2 sequences are MGHDK and SYGVNS. The CDR3 spells CASSPITGQGNTGELFF. The DNA for the CDR3 is TGTGCCAGCAGCCCCATTACGGGACAGGGGAACACCGGGGAGCTGTTTTTT. Drawing the rest from reference TRBV25-1 and TRBJ2-2, the complete variable domain is EADIYQTPRYLVIGTGKKITLECSQTMGHDKMYWYQQDPGMELHLIHYSYGVNSTEKGDLSSESTVSRIRTEHFPLTLESARPSHTSQYLCASSPITGQGNTGELFFGEGSRLTVL.

This rearrangement joins TRBV19 to TRBJ1-5, with a tentative D call TRBD1 (6 bases). This CDR3 has 13 amino acids. Looked up from germline, CDR1 is LNHDA and CDR2 is SQIVND (reference sequence). V dropped 4 bases and J dropped 4 bases, with 8 bases sitting between them. CDR3: CASSTTGNQPQHF. DNA of the CDR3: TGTGCCAGTAGTACGACAGGTAATCAGCCCCAGCATTTT.

The gene calls are TRBV9 and TRBJ2-7, with 12 positions matching TRBD1. The CDR3 is 14 amino acids. The V and J ends lost 4 bases and 7 bases, in that order; junction bases with no gene match: 6. Germline V lookup: CDR1 SGDLS, CDR2 YYNGEE. In nucleotides, the CDR3 is TGTGCCAGCAGCCCAGGGACAGGGGGCGTTGAGCAGTACTTC. Its translation is CASSPGTGGVEQYF.

This chain uses TRBV27 with TRBJ2-2, with D maybe TRBD2 (7 bases). The CDR3 loop spans 17 amino acids. V lost 2 bases and J lost 6, with 19 bases in between. Germline CDR1 reads MNHEY; CDR2 reads SMNVEV (reference sequence). CDR3: CASSLAFRGGGPGELFF. CDR3 nucleotides: TGTGCCAGCAGTTTAGCGTTCCGGGGCGGGGGCCCCGGGGAGCTGTTTTTT.

This rearrangement joins TRBV25-1 to TRBJ2-2, with TRBD2 matching 10 bases. This CDR3 is 17 amino acids long. Germline CDR1 and CDR2: MGHDK and SYGVNS. After removal of 2 bases from V and 1 base from J, the junction contained 4 bases not matched to a gene. CDR3 DNA sequence: TGTGCCAGCAGTGAAATCCTAGCGGGGGAGAACACCGGGGAGCTGTTTTTT. Protein sequence: CASSEILAGENTGELFF.

V usage is TRBV10-3 and J usage is TRBJ1-4, with D perhaps matching TRBD1 (5 bases). The V and J ends lost 3 bases and 7 bases respectively, with 9 bases between them. The CDR3 spans 13 residues. Germline lookup yields CDR1 ENHRY and CDR2 SYGVKD. Written as DNA, the CDR3 is TGTGCCATCAGTGACCCAGGGCGTGAAAAACTGTTTTTT. Translating gives CAISDPGREKLFF.

This rearrangement joins TRBV2 to TRBJ1-5, with 9 positions matching TRBD1. The CDR3 has 13 amino acids. Unmatched junction bases numbered 6, after V lost 0 bases and J lost 15 bases. Per the germline V gene, CDR1 is SNHLY and CDR2 is FYNNEI. CDR3 loop: CASSEANRGPMHF. DNA of the CDR3: TGTGCCAGCAGTGAAGCTAACAGGGGGCCCATGCATTTT.

The chain has TRBV2 and TRBJ2-6; D might be TRBD2 (5 bases). Trimming shortened V by 7 bases and J by 2 bases, and 6 bases separated the two germline ends. This CDR3 spans 13 amino acids. CDR1 is SNHLY, CDR2 FYNNEI, per germline. The CDR3 sequence is CASMRAGANVLTF. The CDR3 DNA reads TGTGCCAGCATGAGGGCTGGGGCCAACGTCCTGACTTTC.

This chain connects TRBV6-5 to TRBJ1-5, with D tentatively TRBD1 (6 bases). Looked up from germline, CDR1 is MNHEY and CDR2 is SVGAGI. This CDR3 region has 15 residues. The V gene lost 0 bases and the J gene lost 3 bases, with 9 bases spanning the gap. The CDR3 here is CASSYSRGTNQPQHF. Written as DNA, the CDR3 is TGTGCCAGCAGTTACTCGAGGGGGACCAATCAGCCCCAGCATTTT.

The J gene is TRBJ2-7, the V gene TRBV27, with 7 nucleotides matching TRBD1. The germline CDR1 and CDR2 sequences are MNHEY and SMNVEV (reference sequence). J lost 6 bases, V lost 8 bases, and 19 bases had no gene match. The CDR3 is made up of 16 amino acids. CDR3 nucleotides: TGTGCCAGCTCCTGGTCAGGGGGTCAAATTATGAGCGAGCAGTACTTC. Residues: CASSWSGGQIMSEQYF.

In the case of this clone: Sequence at one end of the junction differs from germline and may be a read error. V usage is TRBV5-4 and J usage is TRBJ1-5; the D gene is possibly TRBD1 (6 bases). Germline CDR1 reads SGHNT; CDR2 reads YYREEE (reference sequence). CDR3 length: 13 amino acids. CDR3 bases: TGTGCCAGCAGCTTAGACGGCCAGGGGTCTGAGAATTTT. This translates into CASSLDGQGSENF.

This chain connects TRBV23-1 to TRBJ2-3, with D possibly TRBD2 on 6 matching bases. TRBV23-1 is known as an ORF, though its function is uncertain. The CDR3 sequence is 16 residues long. Trimming removed 3 bases at V and 0 bases at J, with 13 bases between. The CDR3, as DNA: TGCGCCAGCAGTCACCGAGAGGCGGGGAGCACAGATACGCAGTATTTT. This gives the protein CASSHREAGSTDTQYF.

The chain joins TRBV30 to TRBJ2-7; 8 bases are shared with TRBD2. The germline V gene encodes CDR1 GTSNPN and CDR2 SVGIG (reference sequence). CDR3 length: 15 residues. The V gene end was trimmed by 3 bases and the J gene end by 2 bases; junction bases not matched to a gene: 9. The DNA of the CDR3 is TGTGCCTGGAGCATCCGCGGGGGGCAGGCCTACGAGCAGTACTTC. Protein product: CAWSIRGGQAYEQYF.

DNA for the CDR3: TGTGCCAGCAGCTTACTCCAGGGGGGTCAGCCCCAGCATTTT. Amino acids: CASSLLQGGQPQHF. V usage is TRBV7-6 and J usage is TRBJ1-5; 7 bases fit TRBD1. CDR1 and CDR2 (germline): SGHVS, FNYEAQ. V gave up 2 bases and J gave up 6 bases; unmatched junction bases: 4. This CDR3 is 14 amino acids long.

CDR3 nucleotides: TGTGCCAGTAGTATCCCGGGAGGCTCCTACGAGCAGTACTTC. Residues: CASSIPGGSYEQYF. This chain links TRBV19 with TRBJ2-7, with 7 bases that match TRBD2. The CDR3 covers 14 residues. Trimming removed 3 bases from V and 0 bases from J; junction bases left unmatched: 2. Germline loops: CDR1 LNHDA, CDR2 SQIVND (reference sequence).

This clone was detected only a few times. CDR3 DNA: TGTGCCAGCAGCTTGGGGACAGGGCCGAACACTGAAGCTTTCTTT. This sequence encodes CASSLGTGPNTEAFF. The J gene is TRBJ1-1, the V gene TRBV5-6, with 8 bases that match TRBD1. Germline assignment: CDR1 SGHDT and CDR2 YYEEEE. The length of the CDR3 is 15 residues. V dropped 0 bases and J dropped 1; count of bases not matched to a gene: 2.

The chain combines TRBV5-1 with TRBJ1-2; no clear D. Germline V gives CDR1 SGHRS, CDR2 YFSETQ. The CDR3 loop spans 14 amino acids. V lost 0 bases and J 3 bases, leaving 9 bases between the germline ends. The CDR3 protein is CASSLDGDYYGYTF. Here the CDR3 DNA reads TGCGCCAGCAGCTTGGATGGCGACTACTATGGCTACACCTTC.

CDR3 DNA: TGTGCCAGCATTGCCGGGGATGGAAACACCATATATTTT. It yields the protein CASIAGDGNTIYF. The gene calls are TRBV2 and TRBJ1-3; no firm D call. Germline CDR1 SNHLY, CDR2 FYNNEI. Trimming pared 7 bases from V and 3 bases from J, leaving 10 bases between. CDR3 length: 13 residues.

The V gene is TRBV9, the J gene TRBJ1-6, with D perhaps matching TRBD1 (6 bases). Germline lookup yields CDR1 SGDLS and CDR2 YYNGEE. The CDR3 length is 15 residues. The V and J ends lost 4 bases and 6 bases respectively, with 14 bases between them. CDR3 DNA sequence: TGTGCCAGCAGCACCCAGGACAGTCTTAATTCACCCCTCCACTTT. Protein sequence: CASSTQDSLNSPLHF.

The V and J genes are TRBV9 and TRBJ2-7, with TRBD2 matching over 8 bases. With V trimmed by 4 bases and J by 1 base, 7 bases remained unmatched. The germline CDR1 and CDR2 sequences are SGDLS and YYNGEE. This CDR3 is built from 15 residues. The DNA for the CDR3 is TGTGCCAGCAGCCGGGAGGGGATTAATTCCTACGAGCAGTACTTC. Translated, it gives CASSREGINSYEQYF.

Here the CDR3 reads CASSYRQGGEKLFF. CDR3 DNA sequence: TGTGCCAGCAGTTACCGGCAGGGAGGGGAAAAACTGTTTTTT. This rearrangement joins TRBV6-5 to TRBJ1-4; D is possibly TRBD1 (5 bases). Germline CDR1 MNHEY, CDR2 SVGAGI. V lost 2 bases and J lost 8, with 12 bases in between. The CDR3 totals 14 residues.

This clone was observed a few times. The V gene is TRBV5-6, the J gene TRBJ1-5, with 8 bases that match TRBD1. This CDR3 has 15 amino acids. The germline V gene has CDR1 SGHDT and CDR2 YYEEEE. J was trimmed by 2 bases and V by 4 bases; bases with no gene match: 5. The CDR3 DNA is TGTGCCAGCAGCACCGGACAGGGAGGCAATCAGCCCCAGCATTTT. Residues: CASSTGQGGNQPQHF.

The rearrangement joins TRBV12-5 to TRBJ1-3, with 7 bases lining up with TRBD1. After removal of 7 bases from V and 0 bases from J, the junction contained 12 bases not matched to a gene. Germline assignment: CDR1 LGHNT and CDR2 FRNRAP. The CDR3 length is 17 residues. The chain's CDR3 is CASVFLAGTVSGNTIYF. CDR3 DNA: TGTGCTAGTGTTTTTTTAGCAGGGACAGTCTCTGGAAACACCATATATTTT.

The V and J genes are TRBV5-6 and TRBJ2-3, with 9 bases that match TRBD1. The V gene end was trimmed by 0 bases and the J gene end by 2 bases; junction bases not matched to a gene: 1. The CDR3 loop spans 15 amino acids. Germline V gene sequence: CDR1 SGHDT, CDR2 YYEEEE. CDR3 sequence (DNA): TGTGCCAGCAGCTTGGGGACAGGGGCCACAGATACGCAGTATTTT. Amino acid sequence: CASSLGTGATDTQYF. Full variable domain (missing parts from reference TRBV5-6 and TRBJ2-3): DAGVTQSPTHLIKTRGQQVTLRCSPKSGHDTVSWYQQALGQGPQFIFQYYEEEERQRGNFPDRFSGHQFPNYSSELNVNALLLGDSALYLCASSLGTGATDTQYFGPGTRLTVL.